Following are 4 T cell receptor beta chains from one sample sequenced in a study of blood T cells in healthy people across ages (dated by TCRdb to between 2015 and 2016). Library prep was done by 5' RACE. This sample was sequenced with an Illumina HiSeq 2500. The second PCR ran for roughly 6 to 11 cycles and used a J-beta primer mix along with a sample-barcoded 5' primer. TCRdb applied fastp at Q25 and MiXCR to the public reads, then kept only in-frame beta chains. Duplicate CDR3 protein sequences are folded into a single record with the most common DNA and genes. The sample table holds roughly 700,000 distinct CDR3 sequences, of which about 32% were seen once. The ten largest account for 15% of the sample. Sequencing was carried out using blood. These receptor sequences come from an elderly woman in good health. Donor details come from another sample of the same person, matched by shared clones.

For this clonotype: With a much larger clone just one base away, this may be a read error. The chain recombines TRBV27 with TRBJ2-1; weak D call: TRBD2 (6 bases). The CDR3 contains 14 residues. Trimming removed 11 bases from V and 6 bases from J, with 20 bases in between. Germline-derived CDR1 and CDR2 are MNHEY and SMNVEV (reference sequence). CDR3 nucleotide sequence: TGTGCCTGCACCCCGCAGGGAGGAGTCAATGAGCAGTTCTTC. This gives the protein CACTPQGGVNEQFF.

The chain is built from TRBV12-3 or TRBV12-4 and TRBJ2-7, with 10 positions matching TRBD1. The DNA end favors TRBJ2-5, so the J call may be wrong. The CDR3 has 13 amino acids. The CDR3 region is CASSPGQGWTQYF. In DNA form, the CDR3 reads TGTGCCAGCAGTCCGGGACAGGGGTGGACCCAGTACTTC.

CDR3 sequence: CASSFQRHQPQHF. Here the CDR3 DNA reads TGTGCCAGCAGTTTCCAAAGGCATCAGCCCCAGCATTTT. The rearrangement links TRBV6-6 to TRBJ1-5; D is unresolved. The germline V gene encodes CDR1 MNHNY and CDR2 SVGAGI (reference sequence). Trimming stripped 4 bases from V and 5 bases from J, with 9 bases between. The CDR3 consists of 13 residues.

At least ten counts were recorded for this clonotype. V usage is TRBV20-1 and J usage is TRBJ2-7; tentatively, D is TRBD2 (6 bases). Germline assignment: CDR1 DFQATT and CDR2 SNEGSKA (reference sequence). Trimming stripped 5 bases from V and 3 bases from J, with 8 bases between. The CDR3 has 11 residues. CDR3 nucleotide sequence: TGCAGTGCTCCCGGGGGCTACGAGCAGTACTTC. Translated: CSAPGGYEQYF.